This T cell receptor beta chain was recovered during a study of T-cell reconstitution after alpha-beta-depleted transplantation in children. During its preparation, the TCRbeta library received unique molecular identifiers. From the PCR reads, TCRdb called clonotypes with MiXCR, one entry per CDR3 protein. The table includes 500,000 or so distinct CDR3 sequences, over 25% detected once. This CDR3 is built from 15 residues. The J segment lost 2 bases and the V segment lost 4 bases, leaving 4 bases of the junction unmatched. Germline-derived CDR1 and CDR2 are LGHNA and YSLEER. The chain has TRBV4-3 and TRBJ1-2; the match to TRBD1 covers 10 bases. The input for sequencing was PBMCs from the stem cell graft donor, taken from the stem cell graft. This sequence originates from a human donor who donated a stem cell graft to a child with aplastic anemia. The CDR3 coding sequence is TGCGCCAGCAGCCCAGCGGACAGGGGGAACTATGGCTACACCTTC. Protein: CASSPADRGNYGYTF.